The 28 T cell receptor beta chains below all came from one sample that was sequenced in a study of blood T cell repertoires in COVID-19. The method was immunoSEQ multiplex PCR; TCRdb's version includes in-frame clones alone and lacks a portion of them. Among 21,000 or so clones listed, more than 75% were seen once. Source material: peripheral blood. These receptors came from a man over 45 with active COVID-19.

The J gene is TRBJ2-1, the V gene TRBV10-3; a weak D match, TRBD2 (5 bases). Germline assignment: CDR1 ENHRY and CDR2 SYGVKD. Trimming left V 6 bases short and J 2 bases short, with 8 bases between. The CDR3 sequence is 13 residues long. In DNA, the CDR3 is TGTGCCATCAGCGGGGTCCCCTACAATGAGCAGTTCTTC. It yields the protein CAISGVPYNEQFF.

The chain uses TRBV6-6 and TRBJ2-1, with 10 bases matching TRBD2. The length of the CDR3 is 16 residues. The germline CDR1 and CDR2 sequences are MNHNY and SVGAGI (reference sequence). V lost 6 bases to trimming and J lost 8 bases; unmatched junction nucleotides: 13. The CDR3 here is CASRQGTSVVTDEQFF. CDR3 bases: TGTGCCAGCAGACAAGGGACTAGCGTCGTCACGGATGAGCAGTTCTTC.

The chain is built from TRBV5-1 and TRBJ2-3; 9 bases align to TRBD1. Germline V gene lookup returns CDR1 SGHRS and CDR2 YFSETQ. The V and J ends lost 2 bases and 5 bases, in that order; junction bases with no gene match: 6. The CDR3 is 15 amino acids. CDR3 coding DNA: TGCGCCAGCAGCTTACCGGGACAGGGACGAGATACGCAGTATTTT. Amino acid sequence: CASSLPGQGRDTQYF. Full variable domain (outside the CDR3, taken from reference TRBV5-1 and TRBJ2-3): KAGVTQTPRYLIKTRGQQVTLSCSPISGHRSVSWYQQTPGQGLQFLFEYFSETQRNKGNFPGRFSGRQFSNSRSEMNVSTLELGDSALYLCASSLPGQGRDTQYFGPGTRLTVL.

V and J are TRBV15 and TRBJ2-2, with 8 bases lining up with TRBD1. Germline V lookup: CDR1 LNHNV, CDR2 YYDKDF (reference sequence). The CDR3 runs 14 residues. Germline trimming cut 8 bases from V and 7 bases from J; bases unmatched to any gene: 9. CDR3 loop: CATCEQGGGGELFF. The CDR3 nucleotides are TGTGCCACCTGTGAACAGGGGGGAGGCGGGGAGCTGTTTTTT. Using reference TRBV15 and TRBJ2-2 for the parts outside the CDR3, the full variable domain is DAMVIQNPRYQVTQFGKPVTLSCSQTLNHNVMYWYQQKSSQAPKLLFHYYDKDFNNEADTPDNFQSRRPNTSFCFLDIRSPGLGDTAMYLCATCEQGGGGELFFGEGSRLTVL.

V usage is TRBV6-4 and J usage is TRBJ2-2; 13 bases are a match to TRBD2. CDR1 is MRHNA, CDR2 SNTAGT, per germline. CDR3 length: 17 amino acids. The ends lost 5 bases at V and 0 bases at J; junction bases unmatched: 3. The CDR3 DNA reads TGTGCCAGCAGTAATACTAGCGGGGGGGCGAACACCGGGGAGCTGTTTTTT. Protein product: CASSNTSGGANTGELFF.

The chain is built from TRBV4-1 and TRBJ1-2, with TRBD1 matching over 9 bases. CDR3 size: 17 residues. Germline loops: CDR1 MGHRA, CDR2 YSYEKL. Unmatched junction bases numbered 6, after V lost 1 base and J lost 0 bases. Written as DNA, the CDR3 is TGCGCCAGCAGCCAAGGGGGACAGGGTGAGTCTAACTATGGCTACACCTTC. Its translation is CASSQGGQGESNYGYTF.

The chain carries TRBV30 and TRBJ2-7; D is uncertain. The germline V gene encodes CDR1 GTSNPN and CDR2 SVGIG (reference sequence). The V and J ends lost 2 bases and 5 bases respectively, with 16 bases between them. CDR3 length equals 14 residues. The CDR3 nucleotides are TGTGCCTGGAGTCGACTGTCTTCAGTTGACGAGCAGTACTTC. Translating it yields CAWSRLSSVDEQYF.

The CDR3 DNA reads as TGTGCTGCGGGGGACACAGATACGCAGTATTTT. Its translation is CAAGDTDTQYF. V gene TRBV19 combines with J gene TRBJ2-3, with 7 bases identical to TRBD2. The CDR3 sequence is 11 residues long. The germline gives CDR1 LNHDA, CDR2 SQIVND (reference sequence). Together with reference TRBV19 and TRBJ2-3, the CDR3 gives the full variable domain: DGGITQSPKYLFRKEGQNVTLSCEQNLNHDAMYWYRQDPGQGLRLIYYSQIVNDFQKGDIAEGYSVSREKKESFPLTVTSAQKNPTAFYLCAAGDTDTQYFGPGTRLTVL.

V and J are TRBV5-1 and TRBJ2-5; D remains ambiguous. Trimming removed 5 bases from V and 4 bases from J, with 12 bases in between. The CDR3 extends over 13 amino acids. The germline V gene has CDR1 SGHRS and CDR2 YFSETQ. Written as DNA, the CDR3 is TGCGCCAGCAGTCCTCAGGAAGGAGAGACCCAGTACTTC. It specifies CASSPQEGETQYF.

The rearrangement uses TRBV7-9 and TRBJ1-3; 10 bases line up with TRBD1. This CDR3 is built from 15 residues. Germline CDR1 and CDR2: SEHNR and FQNEAQ (reference sequence). The V gene end was trimmed by 3 bases and the J gene end by 8 bases; junction bases not matched to a gene: 7. For the CDR3, the DNA is TGTGCCAGCAGCTTTGGACAGGGGGAGGCGGACACCATATATTTT. This sequence encodes CASSFGQGEADTIYF.

The V gene is TRBV10-3, the J gene TRBJ2-6, with TRBD1 identical over 9 bases. With 8 bases clipped from V and 1 base from J, the junction kept 9 bases outside the gene matches. The CDR3 contains 17 residues. Germline-derived CDR1 and CDR2 are ENHRY and SYGVKD. The CDR3 reads CAIGRTGAGSGANVLTF. DNA for the CDR3: TGTGCCATCGGAAGGACAGGGGCCGGGTCTGGGGCCAACGTCCTGACTTTC.

The J gene is TRBJ1-3, the V gene TRBV5-5; tentatively, D is TRBD1 (5 bases). V was cut by 2 bases and J by 1 base, with 10 bases left in between. The V gene's germline CDR1 is SGHKS and CDR2 YYEKEE (reference sequence). The CDR3 is 15 amino acids. The CDR3: CASSFGGVSGNTIYF. The DNA of the CDR3 is TGTGCCAGCAGCTTCGGGGGTGTGTCTGGAAACACCATATATTTT. The variable domain in full, completed from reference TRBV5-5 and TRBJ1-3, reads DAGVTQSPTHLIKTRGQQVTLRCSPISGHKSVSWYQQVLGQGPQFIFQYYEKEERGRGNFPDRFSARQFPNYSSELNVNALLLGDSALYLCASSFGGVSGNTIYFGEGSWLTVV.

This clone occurred once. The V and J genes are TRBV19 and TRBJ1-1, with D tentatively TRBD1 (6 bases). CDR1 is LNHDA and CDR2 is SQIVND in the germline V gene (reference sequence). There are 14 residues in the CDR3. The V and J ends lost 1 base and 4 bases respectively, with 10 bases between them. CDR3: CASSIGSGATEAFF. CDR3 coding DNA: TGTGCCAGTAGTATAGGGTCAGGGGCCACTGAAGCTTTCTTT.

The chain employs TRBV9 and TRBJ1-2; TRBD1 agrees at 7 bases. The trim removed 4 bases at V and 8 bases at J, leaving 5 bases unmatched. The CDR3 covers 12 residues. In germline, CDR1 is SGDLS, CDR2 YYNGEE. This chain's CDR3 is CASSKGQRGYTF. CDR3 nucleotide sequence: TGTGCCAGCAGCAAGGGACAGCGAGGCTACACCTTC. The full variable domain, in which reference TRBV9 and TRBJ1-2 provide the parts outside the CDR3, is DSGVTQTPKHLITATGQRVTLRCSPRSGDLSVYWYQQSLDQGLQFLIQYYNGEERAKGNILERFSAQQFPDLHSELNLSSLELGDSALYFCASSKGQRGYTFGSGTRLTVV.

The table lists this clone with a count of one. The chain employs TRBV18 and TRBJ2-7, with 10 bases matching TRBD2. There are 15 residues in the CDR3. The trim removed 5 bases at V and 0 bases at J, leaving 4 bases unmatched. Germline CDR1 reads KGHSH; CDR2 reads LQKENI. CDR3 nucleotides: TGTGCCAGCTCAGGGACTAGCGTAGGCTCCTACGAGCAGTACTTC. Protein: CASSGTSVGSYEQYF.

The J gene is TRBJ2-7, the V gene TRBV6-5; perhaps TRBD1 as D (8 bases). The CDR3 sequence is 13 residues long. Trimming pared 10 bases from V and 1 base from J, leaving 14 bases between. Germline V CDR1 and CDR2: MNHEY, SVGAGI. The chain's CDR3 is CANRGGGSYEQYF. The CDR3 nucleotides read TGTGCCAACAGGGGGGGTGGGTCCTACGAGCAGTACTTC.

The CDR3 region is CASSQGWVGQVGGNQPQHF. CDR3 sequence (DNA): TGCGCCAGCAGCCAAGGTTGGGTGGGACAGGTGGGGGGCAATCAGCCCCAGCATTTT. This chain connects TRBV4-1 to TRBJ1-5, with 8 positions matching TRBD1. CDR3 size: 19 residues. The ends lost 1 base at V and 2 bases at J; junction bases unmatched: 13. Germline values: CDR1 MGHRA, CDR2 YSYEKL.

This chain connects TRBV5-1 to TRBJ2-1; TRBD1 matches at 7 bases. After removal of 1 base from V and 4 bases from J, the junction contained 11 bases not matched to a gene. Germline V gene data show CDR1 as SGHRS and CDR2 as YFSETQ. This CDR3 has 17 residues. This CDR3 reads CASSLSHDRAPYNEQFF. DNA of the CDR3: TGCGCCAGCAGCTTGTCACACGACAGGGCCCCTTACAATGAGCAGTTCTTC.

J is TRBJ1-2 and V is TRBV10-3; 9 positions agree with TRBD1. The junction had 17 bases not matched to a gene; V was cut back by 6 bases and J by 0 bases. Germline CDR1 and CDR2: ENHRY and SYGVKD. The CDR3 consists of 19 residues. The CDR3 DNA is TGTGCCATCAGCCCGACTCCGGGACAGGGATATTCAGCTAACTATGGCTACACCTTC. It yields the protein CAISPTPGQGYSANYGYTF.

The chain links TRBV6-2 or TRBV6-3 to TRBJ2-7, with 7 bases lining up with TRBD2. The CDR3 has 16 residues. V shed 3 bases and J 0 bases; nucleotides not matched to a gene: 8. Germline CDR1 reads MNHEY; CDR2 reads SVGEGT. The DNA for the CDR3 is TGTGCCAGCAGTTATAGCGGGTCCTACCTCTCCTACGAGCAGTACTTC. It codes for CASSYSGSYLSYEQYF.

This clone appeared a few times. J is TRBJ1-1 and V is TRBV7-2; 9 bases line up with TRBD1. Germline V gene sequence: CDR1 SGHTA, CDR2 FQGNSA. The CDR3 totals 17 residues. With 3 bases clipped from V and 2 bases from J, the junction kept 10 bases outside the gene matches. The CDR3 sequence is CASSFSNPGQGNTEAFF. The CDR3 DNA is TGTGCCAGCAGCTTTTCTAATCCGGGACAGGGCAACACTGAAGCTTTCTTT.

The chain joins TRBV2 to TRBJ1-5; D remains ambiguous. The CDR3 extends over 17 amino acids. The V gene's germline CDR1 is SNHLY and CDR2 FYNNEI. Trimming shortened V by 6 bases and J by 0 bases, and 18 bases separated the two germline ends. DNA of the CDR3: TGTGCCAGCAGCGAGGGTAACTACAGAAATAGCAATCAGCCCCAGCATTTT. Its protein is CASSEGNYRNSNQPQHF. Looking up the rest from reference TRBV2 and TRBJ1-5 gives the full variable domain: EPEVTQTPSHQVTQMGQEVILRCVPISNHLYFYWYRQILGQKVEFLVSFYNNEISEKSEIFDDQFSVERPDGSNFTLKIRSTKLEDSAMYFCASSEGNYRNSNQPQHFGDGTRLSIL.

This clone was observed a single time. The chain has TRBV7-7 and TRBJ2-1; D gene unclear. The CDR3 loop spans 15 amino acids. V shed 4 bases and J shed 0 bases, with 10 bases lying between them. Looked up from germline, CDR1 is SSHAT and CDR2 is FNYEAQ (reference sequence). CDR3 sequence: CASSSAESSYNEQFF. For the CDR3, the DNA is TGTGCCAGCAGCTCCGCCGAGAGCTCCTACAATGAGCAGTTCTTC.

This clone came up a few times. The rearrangement joins TRBV6-5 to TRBJ1-4; 9 bases align to TRBD1. With V trimmed by 5 bases and J by 5 bases, 6 bases remained unmatched. Germline values: CDR1 MNHEY, CDR2 SVGAGI. The CDR3 runs 15 residues. The CDR3 spells CASSPGGQGNEKLFF. The CDR3 DNA reads as TGTGCCAGCAGTCCCGGAGGACAGGGGAATGAAAAACTGTTTTTT.

The V and J genes are TRBV4-1 and TRBJ2-3, with TRBD2 matching 12 bases. The CDR3 totals 20 residues. Germline CDR1 MGHRA, CDR2 YSYEKL. The V segment lost 4 bases and the J segment 4 bases; nucleotides outside the gene matches: 18. The CDR3: CASSPLLGTSGLGGSDTQYF. The CDR3 region has the DNA TGCGCCAGCAGCCCACTTCTCGGGACTAGCGGGCTCGGCGGGTCAGATACGCAGTATTTT.

The V and J genes are TRBV13 and TRBJ2-7, with TRBD2 identical over 8 bases. The CDR3 length is 15 residues. Germline values: CDR1 PRHDT, CDR2 FYEKMQ (reference sequence). With 4 bases clipped from V and 0 bases from J, the junction kept 5 bases outside the gene matches. CDR3 in DNA: TGTGCCAGCAGCTCGGAGCGGGGGCACTCCTACGAGCAGTACTTC. It translates to CASSSERGHSYEQYF.

V is TRBV11-2 and J is TRBJ2-3; perhaps TRBD2 as D (5 bases). The CDR3 runs 15 residues. Per the germline V gene, CDR1 is SGHAT and CDR2 is FQNNGV. Trimming pared 2 bases from V and 0 bases from J, leaving 9 bases between. Here the CDR3 reads CASSLLRTSTDTQYF. The CDR3 DNA follows: TGTGCCAGCAGCTTACTAAGGACTAGCACAGATACGCAGTATTTT.

The gene calls are TRBV30 and TRBJ1-1; perhaps TRBD1 as D (6 bases). With 5 bases removed from V and 0 bases from J, the gap between germline ends came to 10 bases. Germline V CDR1 and CDR2: GTSNPN, SVGIG (reference sequence). The CDR3 extends over 13 amino acids. CDR3 region: CAWEGQMNTEAFF. The CDR3 region has the DNA TGTGCCTGGGAGGGACAAATGAACACTGAAGCTTTCTTT.